This TCR beta chain was identified during a study of technical replicates of blood from a handful of donors. After removal of 5 bases from V and 0 bases from J, the junction contained 3 bases not matched to a gene. CDR1 and CDR2 (germline): LNHNV, YYDKDF (reference sequence). This CDR3 has 15 amino acids. The table came from immunoSEQ multiplex PCR; TCRdb's copy has only in-frame clones and leaves some out. The sample lists about 70,000 clones, around 95% occurring once. The rearrangement uses TRBV15 and TRBJ2-3, with TRBD2 identical over 9 bases. The sample taken for sequencing was T cells isolated from PBMCs. This receptor was taken from a human donor in good health. The CDR3 protein is CATSVGLASTDTQYF. DNA of the CDR3: TGTGCCACCAGCGTAGGACTAGCGAGCACAGATACGCAGTATTTT.